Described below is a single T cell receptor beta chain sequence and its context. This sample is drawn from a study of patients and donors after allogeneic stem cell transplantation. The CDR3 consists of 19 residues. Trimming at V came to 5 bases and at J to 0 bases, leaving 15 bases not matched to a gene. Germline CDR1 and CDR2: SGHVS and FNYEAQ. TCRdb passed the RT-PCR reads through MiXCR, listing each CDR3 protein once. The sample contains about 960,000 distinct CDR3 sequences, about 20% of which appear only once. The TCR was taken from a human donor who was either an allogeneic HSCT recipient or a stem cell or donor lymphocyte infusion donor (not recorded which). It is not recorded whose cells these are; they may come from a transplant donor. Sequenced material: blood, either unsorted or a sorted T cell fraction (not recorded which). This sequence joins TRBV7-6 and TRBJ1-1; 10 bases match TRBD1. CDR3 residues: CASSPSLARGQGLNTEAFF. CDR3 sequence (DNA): TGTGCCAGCAGCCCTAGCTTGGCGCGGGGACAGGGGCTGAACACTGAAGCTTTCTTT.